Listed below are T cell receptor beta chains from one sample, sequenced in a study of blood T cell repertoires in COVID-19. Using immunoSEQ multiplex PCR, the repertoire was profiled, and TCRdb retains in-frame clones only, with some absent. Among about 170,000 clones listed, approximately 80% were seen once. Sequenced sample: peripheral blood. The origin of the receptors is a woman aged 70-85 years with COVID-19, enrolled during active disease. Each CDR3 is given with its conserved first and last residue. A D gene is named only where the DNA matches it firmly. Some rows have no size entry. The others give once, few or many, or a class for an expanded clone.

D	J	V	size	DNA	CDR3
NA	TRBJ2-3	TRBV18	NA	TGTGCCAGCTCACCAGTGACAGGACGGGATACGCAGTATTTT	CASSPVTGRDTQYF
NA	TRBJ1-2	TRBV27	NA	TGTGCCAGCAGTTCCCTGGGTCGAGGGTTTGACTATGGCTACACCTTC	CASSSLGRGFDYGYTF
NA	TRBJ2-5	TRBV21-1	NA	TGTGCCAGCAGCAATAAGAAAGGGGGGGGCTGGGAGACCCAGTACTTC	CASSNKKGGGWETQYF
NA	TRBJ1-3	TRBV28	NA	TGTGCCAGCAGTGGCACCCCCGGAAACACCATATATTTT	CASSGTPGNTIYF
TRBD2	TRBJ2-6	TRBV5-1	NA	TGCGCCAGCAGCCAACAAGACGTGGGACTAGCGGGTCTCTCTGGGGCCAACGTCCTGACTTTC	CASSQQDVGLAGLSGANVLTF
TRBD1	TRBJ2-1	TRBV29-1	NA	TGCAGCGCTGGGACAGGTTACAATGAGCAGTTCTTC	CSAGTGYNEQFF
TRBD2	TRBJ2-1	TRBV7-3	NA	TGTGCCAGCAGCCCCCGGGGACTAGCGGGGATCGATGAGCAGTTCTTC	CASSPRGLAGIDEQFF
TRBD1	TRBJ2-7	TRBV5-1	NA	TGCGCCAGCAGCCCCCGGGACAGCTTCTACGAGCAGTACTTC	CASSPRDSFYEQYF
NA	TRBJ1-1	TRBV7-3	NA	TGTGCCAGCAGTATACAGGGAACTGAAGCTTTCTTT	CASSIQGTEAFF
NA	TRBJ1-3	TRBV9	NA	TGTGCCAGCAGCGTAGGTCCGGCCAGGACCATATATTTT	CASSVGPARTIYF
TRBD1	TRBJ1-5	TRBV28	NA	TGTGCCAGCAATACGGGACAGCTGGTGGGGCCCCAGCATTTT	CASNTGQLVGPQHF
TRBD1	TRBJ1-1	TRBV6-5	NA	TGTGCCGTCTACAGGGGTGGTCCCGTGAACACTGAAGCTTTCTTT	CAVYRGGPVNTEAFF
TRBD1	TRBJ1-5	TRBV28	NA	TGTGCCAGCAGCCTGGGACAGGGCCACCAGCCCCAGCATTTT	CASSLGQGHQPQHF
TRBD2	TRBJ2-2	TRBV7-2	NA	TGTGCCAGCAGCCCCCGTCGACTAGCGGGAGGACTCCTCCCTGGGGAGCTGTTTTTT	CASSPRRLAGGLLPGELFF
NA	TRBJ1-2	TRBV5-1	NA	TGCGCCAGCAGCTTGGCACTTCCAGGGGCCCTTTTCGGGTATGGCTACACCTTC	CASSLALPGALFGYGYTF
TRBD2	TRBJ2-3	TRBV11-2	NA	TGTGCCAGCAGCTCCCGGACTAGCGGGAGCGGCACAGATACGCAGTATTTT	CASSSRTSGSGTDTQYF
TRBD1	TRBJ2-1	TRBV6-2/TRBV6-3	few	TGTGCCAGCAGTCCCGACAGGGCGAAGGGGTTCTTC	CASSPDRAKGFF
NA	TRBJ1-2	TRBV19	once	TGTGCCAGTATGTCGGGGGCTAACTATGGCTACACCTTC	CASMSGANYGYTF
NA	TRBJ2-1	TRBV21-1	NA	TGTGCCAGCAGCATCGTCCGGCCCAGGGGATTCTTC	CASSIVRPRGFF
NA	TRBJ2-7	TRBV19	NA	TGTGCCAGTAGTGTTTCAGGGATGATCTACGAGCAGTACTTC	CASSVSGMIYEQYF
NA	TRBJ1-6	TRBV3-1/TRBV3-2	NA	TGTGCCAGCAGCCAAGATGTGGGCAGCTCCTATAATTCACCCCTCCACTTT	CASSQDVGSSYNSPLHF
NA	TRBJ1-3	TRBV27	NA	TGTGCCAGCAGTTTATTGGGGGACTTAGACTCTGGAAACACCATATATTTT	CASSLLGDLDSGNTIYF
TRBD2	TRBJ2-3	TRBV7-2	NA	TGTGCCAGCAGCTTAGACCGGGGGGGCTGGGATACGCAGTATTTT	CASSLDRGGWDTQYF
NA	TRBJ1-5	TRBV6-1	NA	TGTGCCAGCAGTGAACAGGGCTACAATCAGCCCCAGCATTTT	CASSEQGYNQPQHF
TRBD2	TRBJ2-1	TRBV5-4	few	TGTGCCAGCAGCTTGGGGGGACTACACAATGAGCAGTTCTTC	CASSLGGLHNEQFF
NA	TRBJ1-3	TRBV7-7	NA	TGTGCTAGCAGCTTAGATCTCTCTGGAAACACCATATATTTT	CASSLDLSGNTIYF
NA	TRBJ2-1	TRBV7-2	NA	TGTGCCAGCAGCCGTAGGGGGGGCACCTACAATGAGCAGTTCTTC	CASSRRGGTYNEQFF
TRBD2	TRBJ2-3	TRBV7-9	NA	TGTGCCAGCAGCTTAGCCGTAGCGGGAGTCGGAGATACGCAGTATTTT	CASSLAVAGVGDTQYF
NA	TRBJ1-2	TRBV3-1/TRBV3-2	NA	TGTGCCAGCAGCCAATTCACCCTTTTCGGGAAGGGTGGCTACACCTTC	CASSQFTLFGKGGYTF
TRBD2	TRBJ2-3	TRBV7-3	NA	TGTGCCAGCAGCTTCGCCAGCGGGGGGGCCGGAGGTACGCAGTATTTT	CASSFASGGAGGTQYF
NA	TRBJ2-5	TRBV6-2/TRBV6-3	NA	TGTGCCAGCAGTTTCGCTGCGGCGACCCAGTACTTC	CASSFAAATQYF
NA	TRBJ1-2	TRBV16	NA	TGTGCCAGCAGCCAATTCAAGGACATCGGCTATGGCTGCACCTTC	CASSQFKDIGYGCTF
NA	TRBJ1-5	TRBV5-1	NA	TGCGCCAGCCGCCCTATTTCAGGGGACAATCAGCCCCAGCATTTT	CASRPISGDNQPQHF